The sequence of this T cell receptor (beta chain) was determined in a study of CD8 T cells in ankylosing spondylitis. The study's findings and limits: What seemed typical of ankylosing spondylitis blood was a TCR beta motif built from several highly homologous variants.

A single record per CDR3 protein comes from TCRdb applying MiXCR to the 5' RACE reads. The sample consists of fewer than 400,000 distinct CDR3 sequences, about 22% of them appearing once. In the case of this clonotype: Its specificity is unknown.

The CDR3 length is 15 residues. Germline V gene sequence: CDR1 MGHDK, CDR2 SYGVNS. The junction had 10 bases not matched to a gene; V was cut back by 8 bases and J by 1 base. V and J are TRBV25-1 and TRBJ1-1; 7 bases align to TRBD1. The sequenced sample was blood, either unsorted or a sorted T cell fraction (not recorded which). This TCR derives from a male donor with ankylosing spondylitis. The CDR3 DNA reads as TGTGCCAGCCGCCCCGACAGGGAGGGGAACACTGAAGCTTTCTTT. Amino acid sequence: CASRPDREGNTEAFF.